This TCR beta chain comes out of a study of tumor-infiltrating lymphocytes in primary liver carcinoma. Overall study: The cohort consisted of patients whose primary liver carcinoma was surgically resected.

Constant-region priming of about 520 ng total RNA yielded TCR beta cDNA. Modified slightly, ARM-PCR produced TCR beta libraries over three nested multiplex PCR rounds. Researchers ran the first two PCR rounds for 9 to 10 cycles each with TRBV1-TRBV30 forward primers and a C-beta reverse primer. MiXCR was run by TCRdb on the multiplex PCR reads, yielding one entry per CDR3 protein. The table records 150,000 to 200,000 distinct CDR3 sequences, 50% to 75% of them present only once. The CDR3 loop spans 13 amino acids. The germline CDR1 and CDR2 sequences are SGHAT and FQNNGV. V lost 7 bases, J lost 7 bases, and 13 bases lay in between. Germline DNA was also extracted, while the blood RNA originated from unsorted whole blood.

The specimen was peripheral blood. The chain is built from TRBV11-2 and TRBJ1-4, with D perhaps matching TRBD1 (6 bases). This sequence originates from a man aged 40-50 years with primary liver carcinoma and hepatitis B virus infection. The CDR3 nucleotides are TGTGCCAGCAAACGGGGGGCAGTTGAAAAACTGTTTTTT. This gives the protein CASKRGAVEKLFF. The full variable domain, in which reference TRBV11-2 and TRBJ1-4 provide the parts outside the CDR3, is EAGVAQSPRYKIIEKRQSVAFWCNPISGHATLYWYQQILGQGPKLLIQFQNNGVVDDSQLPKDRFSAERLKGVDSTLKIQPAKLEDSAVYLCASKRGAVEKLFFGSGTQLSVL.